This paragraph reports one TCR beta chain. The data were taken from a study of PD-1 blockade in classical Hodgkin lymphoma. Profiling relied on immunoSEQ multiplex PCR, and the TCRdb table lists in-frame clones only, not all of them. The data show approximately 7,300 clones, about 77% seen once. Germline CDR1 LNHNV, CDR2 YYDKDF (reference sequence). The ends were cut back, 3 bases at V and 3 bases at J, with 12 bases in the middle. This CDR3 comprises 15 residues. Time point specified: cycle 4 day 1 (C4D1), after less than seven weeks of nivolumab. All the patients suffered relapse after autologous stem cell transplantation, and brentuximab vedotin exposure differed. After thawing, PBMCs were subjected to magnetic negative selection to isolate CD8+ T cells.

The chain has TRBV15 and TRBJ1-5; a possible D gene is TRBD1 (6 bases). This clonotype originated in a human donor with classical Hodgkin lymphoma. Source: CD8+ T cells from blood, taken before the fourth cycle of nivolumab. CDR3 DNA: TGTGCCACCAGCAGCCACAGGGTTATCAATCAGCCCCAGCATTTT. Translated, it gives CATSSHRVINQPQHF.